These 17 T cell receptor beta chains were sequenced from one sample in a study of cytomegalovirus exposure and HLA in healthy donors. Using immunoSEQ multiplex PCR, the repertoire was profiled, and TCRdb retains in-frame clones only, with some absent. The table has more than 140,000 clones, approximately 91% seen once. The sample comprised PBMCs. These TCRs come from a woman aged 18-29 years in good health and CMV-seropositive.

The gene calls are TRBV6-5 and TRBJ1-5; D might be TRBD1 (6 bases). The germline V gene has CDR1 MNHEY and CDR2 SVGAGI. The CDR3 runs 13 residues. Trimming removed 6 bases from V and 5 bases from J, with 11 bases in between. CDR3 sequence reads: CASRQQGDQPQHF. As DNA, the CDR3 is TGTGCCAGCAGACAACAGGGAGATCAGCCCCAGCATTTT.

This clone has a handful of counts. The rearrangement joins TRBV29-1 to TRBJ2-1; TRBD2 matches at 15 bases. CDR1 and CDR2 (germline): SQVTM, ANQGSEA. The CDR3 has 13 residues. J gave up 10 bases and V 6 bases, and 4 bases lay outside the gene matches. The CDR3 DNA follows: TGCAGCGTGGGACTAGCGGGAGGCCCGGAGCAGTTCTTC. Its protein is CSVGLAGGPEQFF.

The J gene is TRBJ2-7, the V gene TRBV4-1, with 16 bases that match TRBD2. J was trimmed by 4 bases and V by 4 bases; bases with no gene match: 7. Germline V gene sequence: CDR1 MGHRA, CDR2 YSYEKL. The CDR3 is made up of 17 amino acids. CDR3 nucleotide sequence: TGCGCCAGCAGCCCGGGACTAGCGGGAGGGCTACGTTACGAGCAGTACTTC. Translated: CASSPGLAGGLRYEQYF.

CDR3 in DNA: TGCGCCAGCAGCTTCACAGCCTCGAACACCGGGGAGCTGTTTTTT. It codes for CASSFTASNTGELFF. This chain uses TRBV5-1 with TRBJ2-2; no clear D gene. V was clipped by 2 bases and J by 0 bases, with 8 bases between them. CDR1 and CDR2 (germline): SGHRS, YFSETQ. The CDR3 has 15 amino acids.

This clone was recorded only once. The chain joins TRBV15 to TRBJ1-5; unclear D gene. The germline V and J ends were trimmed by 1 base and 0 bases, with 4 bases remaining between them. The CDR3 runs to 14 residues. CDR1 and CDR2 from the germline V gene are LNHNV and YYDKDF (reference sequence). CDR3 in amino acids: CATSRVYSNQPQHF. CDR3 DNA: TGTGCCACCAGCAGAGTCTATAGCAATCAGCCCCAGCATTTT.

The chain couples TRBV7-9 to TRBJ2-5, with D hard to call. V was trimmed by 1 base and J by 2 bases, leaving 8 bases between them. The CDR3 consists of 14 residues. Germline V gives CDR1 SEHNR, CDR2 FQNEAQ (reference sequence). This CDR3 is CASSLGQNQETQYF. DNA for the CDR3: TGTGCCAGCAGCTTAGGGCAAAATCAAGAGACCCAGTACTTC.

The CDR3 region is CASSYFAGQGTGELFF. In nucleotides, the CDR3 is TGTGCCAGCAGTTACTTCGCGGGACAGGGGACCGGGGAGCTGTTTTTT. The genes are TRBV6-6 and TRBJ2-2; 10 nucleotides align to TRBD1. Germline V gene sequence: CDR1 MNHNY, CDR2 SVGAGI (reference sequence). The length of the CDR3 is 16 residues. Trimming removed 1 base from V and 5 bases from J; junction bases left unmatched: 4.

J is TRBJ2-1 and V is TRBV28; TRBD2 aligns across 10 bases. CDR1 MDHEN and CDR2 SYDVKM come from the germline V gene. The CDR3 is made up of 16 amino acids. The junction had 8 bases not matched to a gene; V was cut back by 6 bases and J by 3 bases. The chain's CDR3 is CASRRRTSGYYNEQFF. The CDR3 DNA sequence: TGTGCCAGCAGGCGCCGGACTAGCGGCTACTACAATGAGCAGTTCTTC.

The CDR3 coding sequence is TGTGCCAGCAGTGGACGCCGAGGACAAGAGACCCAGTACTTC. It is translated as CASSGRRGQETQYF. The chain has TRBV2 and TRBJ2-5; D not resolved. The V end was cut by 4 bases, the J end by 2 bases, with 11 bases between. Germline values: CDR1 SNHLY, CDR2 FYNNEI. This CDR3 contains 14 residues.

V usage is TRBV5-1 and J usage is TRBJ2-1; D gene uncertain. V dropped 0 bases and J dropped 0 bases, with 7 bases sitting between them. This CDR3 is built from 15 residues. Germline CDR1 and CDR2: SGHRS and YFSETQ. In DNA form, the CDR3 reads TGCGCCAGCAGCTTGGTCCCAATCTCCTACAATGAGCAGTTCTTC. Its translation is CASSLVPISYNEQFF.

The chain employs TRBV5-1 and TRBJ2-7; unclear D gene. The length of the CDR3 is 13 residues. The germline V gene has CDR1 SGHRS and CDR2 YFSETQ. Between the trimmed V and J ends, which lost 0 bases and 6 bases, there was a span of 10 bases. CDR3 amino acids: CASSLEPVSEQYF. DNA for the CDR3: TGCGCCAGCAGCTTGGAGCCGGTCTCCGAGCAGTACTTC.

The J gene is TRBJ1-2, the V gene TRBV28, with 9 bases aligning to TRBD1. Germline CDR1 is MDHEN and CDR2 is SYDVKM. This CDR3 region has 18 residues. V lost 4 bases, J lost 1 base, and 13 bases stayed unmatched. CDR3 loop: CASSSGTGNVPLNYGYTF. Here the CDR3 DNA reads TGTGCCAGCAGTTCGGGGACAGGGAATGTTCCTCTTAACTATGGCTACACCTTC.

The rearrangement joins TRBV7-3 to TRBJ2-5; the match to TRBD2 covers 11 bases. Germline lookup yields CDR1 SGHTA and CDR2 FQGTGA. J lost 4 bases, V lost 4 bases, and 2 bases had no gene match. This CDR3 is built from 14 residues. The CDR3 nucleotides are TGTGCCAGCAGCTCTAGCGGGAGGTCAGAGACCCAGTACTTC. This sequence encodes CASSSSGRSETQYF.

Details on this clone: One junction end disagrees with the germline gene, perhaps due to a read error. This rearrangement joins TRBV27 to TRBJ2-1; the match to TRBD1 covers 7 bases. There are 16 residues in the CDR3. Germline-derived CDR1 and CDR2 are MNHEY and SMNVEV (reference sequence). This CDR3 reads CAGSWGVGRGFNEQFF. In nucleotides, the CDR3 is TGTGCCGGCAGTTGGGGAGTGGGCAGGGGGTTCAATGAGCAGTTCTTC.

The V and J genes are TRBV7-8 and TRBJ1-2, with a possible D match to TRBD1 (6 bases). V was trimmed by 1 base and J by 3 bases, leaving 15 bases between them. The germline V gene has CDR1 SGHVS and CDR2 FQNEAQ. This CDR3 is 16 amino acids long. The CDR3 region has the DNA TGTGCCAGCAGCTTAGAGTTCCAGGGGCAAGACTATGGCTACACCTTC. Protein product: CASSLEFQGQDYGYTF.

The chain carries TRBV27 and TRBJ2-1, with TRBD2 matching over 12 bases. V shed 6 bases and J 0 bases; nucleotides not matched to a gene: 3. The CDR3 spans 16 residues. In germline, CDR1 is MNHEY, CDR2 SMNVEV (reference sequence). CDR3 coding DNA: TGTGCCAGCAGCTGGACTAGCGGGACCTCCTACAATGAGCAGTTCTTC. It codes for CASSWTSGTSYNEQFF.

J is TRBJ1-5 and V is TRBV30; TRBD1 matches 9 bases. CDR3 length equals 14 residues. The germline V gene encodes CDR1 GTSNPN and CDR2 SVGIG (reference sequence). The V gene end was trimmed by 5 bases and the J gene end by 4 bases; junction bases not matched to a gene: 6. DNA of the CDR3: TGTGCCTGGGGAACAGGACAGGGGAATCAGCCCCAGCATTTT. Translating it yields CAWGTGQGNQPQHF.